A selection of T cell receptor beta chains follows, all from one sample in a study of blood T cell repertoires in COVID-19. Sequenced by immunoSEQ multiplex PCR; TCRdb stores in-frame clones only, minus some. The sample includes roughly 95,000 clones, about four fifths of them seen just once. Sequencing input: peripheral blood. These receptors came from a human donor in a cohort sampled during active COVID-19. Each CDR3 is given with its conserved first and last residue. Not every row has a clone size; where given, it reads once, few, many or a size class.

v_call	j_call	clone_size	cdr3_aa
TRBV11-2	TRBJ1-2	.	CASSLVYPANYGYTF
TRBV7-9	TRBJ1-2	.	CASSISGQGANGYTF
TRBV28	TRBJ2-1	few	CASSSTHGQVLPLIHEQFF
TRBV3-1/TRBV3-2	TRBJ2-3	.	CASSQGLAGPTDTQYF
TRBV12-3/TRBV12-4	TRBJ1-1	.	CASSFQANTEAFF
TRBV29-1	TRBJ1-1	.	CSAYDRGEAFF
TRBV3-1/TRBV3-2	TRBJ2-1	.	CASSQFWMGTSRNEQFF
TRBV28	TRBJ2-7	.	CASSLRGQGAREQYF
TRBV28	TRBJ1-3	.	CASTPTGGQDGNTIYF
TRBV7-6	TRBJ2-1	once	CASSPQGALSYNEQFF
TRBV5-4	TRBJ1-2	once	CASSQTGDYGYTF
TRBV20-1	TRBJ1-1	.	CSAGITEAFF
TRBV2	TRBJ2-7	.	CASANYEQYF
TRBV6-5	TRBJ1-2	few	CASSYLAGNNYGYTF
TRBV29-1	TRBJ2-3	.	CSPGGPGLAGGEFSGTQYF
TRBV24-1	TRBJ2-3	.	CATSDVLDTQYF
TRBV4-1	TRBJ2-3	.	CASSQGTSGSTDTQYF
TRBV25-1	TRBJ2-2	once	CASRTPGQGNTGELFF
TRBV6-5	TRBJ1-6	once	CASSYRQGGSPLHF
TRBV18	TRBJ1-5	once	CASSQGLGQPQHF
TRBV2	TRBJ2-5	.	CASRAYQETQYF
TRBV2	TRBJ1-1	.	CASSADGVGTEAFF
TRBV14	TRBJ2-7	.	CASSPNPRFEQYF
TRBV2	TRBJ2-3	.	CASSPDRASDTQYF
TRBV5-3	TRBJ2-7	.	CARSGGHFHYEQYF
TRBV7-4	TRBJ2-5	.	CASSFKAGWETQYF